This T cell receptor beta chain came from a study of T cell changes during pregnancy in multiple sclerosis. Clones were sequenced by immunoSEQ multiplex PCR, and TCRdb holds only the in-frame ones, with some missing. Among 45,000 to 50,000 clones listed, approximately 94% were seen once. This TCR came from a female donor with multiple sclerosis, enrolled in a pregnancy study. The sample was CD8+ T cells from peripheral blood mononuclear cells, taken before pregnancy.

DNA for the CDR3: TGTGCCTGGAGTGCCGGGCAGGGCGATAACTATGGCTACACCTTC. Its translation: CAWSAGQGDNYGYTF. The chain couples TRBV30 to TRBJ1-2, with a weak D call TRBD1 (5 bases). With 1 base removed from V and 1 base from J, the gap between germline ends came to 13 bases. This CDR3 region has 15 residues. The germline V gene has CDR1 GTSNPN and CDR2 SVGIG (reference sequence). Looking up the rest from reference TRBV30 and TRBJ1-2 gives the full variable domain: SQTIHQWPATLVQPVGSPLSLECTVEGTSNPNLYWYRQAAGRGLQLLFYSVGIGQISSEVPQNLSASRPQDRQFILSSKKLLLSDSGFYLCAWSAGQGDNYGYTFGSGTRLTVV.